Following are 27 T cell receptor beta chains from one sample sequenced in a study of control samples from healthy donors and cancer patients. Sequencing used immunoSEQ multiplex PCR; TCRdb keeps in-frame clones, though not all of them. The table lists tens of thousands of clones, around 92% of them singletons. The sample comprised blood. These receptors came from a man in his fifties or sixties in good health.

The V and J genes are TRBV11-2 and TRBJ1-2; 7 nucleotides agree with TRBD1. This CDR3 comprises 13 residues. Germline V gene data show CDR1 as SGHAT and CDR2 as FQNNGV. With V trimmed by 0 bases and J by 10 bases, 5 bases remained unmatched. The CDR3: CASSLEDRRDYTF. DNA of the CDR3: TGTGCCAGCAGCTTAGAGGACAGGCGTGACTACACCTTC.

CDR3 sequence (DNA): TGTGCCAGCAGCCAACTGCTGGGTAATTCACCCCTCCACTTT. This encodes CASSQLLGNSPLHF. This chain joins TRBV3-1 (or the pseudogene TRBV3-2) and TRBJ1-6; no definite D call. Between the trimmed V and J ends, which lost 2 bases and 6 bases, there was a span of 8 bases. CDR3 length: 14 residues. Germline CDR1 reads LGHDT; CDR2 reads YNNKEL (reference sequence).

CDR3 DNA sequence: TGTGCCAGCAGTTCTAGGGTGACCGGGGAGCTGTTTTTT. Its protein is CASSSRVTGELFF. The V and J genes are TRBV27 and TRBJ2-2; D ambiguous. The length of the CDR3 is 13 residues. Germline V gene data show CDR1 as MNHEY and CDR2 as SMNVEV (reference sequence). Trimming removed 4 bases at V and 5 bases at J, with 8 bases between.

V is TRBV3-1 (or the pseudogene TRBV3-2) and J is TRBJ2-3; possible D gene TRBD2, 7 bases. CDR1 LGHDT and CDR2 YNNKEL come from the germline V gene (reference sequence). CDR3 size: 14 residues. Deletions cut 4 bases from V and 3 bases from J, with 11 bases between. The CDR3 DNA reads TGTGCCAGCAGCCGTCGGGGGGCGACAGATACGCAGTATTTT. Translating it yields CASSRRGATDTQYF.

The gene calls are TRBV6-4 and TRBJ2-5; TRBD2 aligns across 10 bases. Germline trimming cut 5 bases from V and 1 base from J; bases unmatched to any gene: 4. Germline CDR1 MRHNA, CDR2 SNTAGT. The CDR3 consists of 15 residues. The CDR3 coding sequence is TGTGCCAGCAGTCCTAGCGGGGGATCCCAAGAGACCCAGTACTTC. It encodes CASSPSGGSQETQYF.

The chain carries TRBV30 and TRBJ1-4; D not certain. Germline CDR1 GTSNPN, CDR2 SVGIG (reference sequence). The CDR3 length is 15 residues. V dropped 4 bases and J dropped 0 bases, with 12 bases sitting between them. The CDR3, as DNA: TGTGCCTGGACCAGGACGGACTCAACTAATGAAAAACTGTTTTTT. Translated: CAWTRTDSTNEKLFF.

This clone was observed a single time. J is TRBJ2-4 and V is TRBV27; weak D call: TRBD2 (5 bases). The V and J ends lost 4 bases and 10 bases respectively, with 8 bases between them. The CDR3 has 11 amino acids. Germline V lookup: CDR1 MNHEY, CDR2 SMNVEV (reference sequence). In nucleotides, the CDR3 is TGTGCCAGCAGTTATGGGGAGATTCAGTACTTC. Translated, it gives CASSYGEIQYF.

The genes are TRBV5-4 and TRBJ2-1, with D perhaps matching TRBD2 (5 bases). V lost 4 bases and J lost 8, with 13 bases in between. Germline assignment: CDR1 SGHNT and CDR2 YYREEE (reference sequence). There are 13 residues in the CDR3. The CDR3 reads CASSQTPRDEQFF. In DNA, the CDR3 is TGTGCCAGCAGCCAAACTCCGAGGGATGAGCAGTTCTTC.

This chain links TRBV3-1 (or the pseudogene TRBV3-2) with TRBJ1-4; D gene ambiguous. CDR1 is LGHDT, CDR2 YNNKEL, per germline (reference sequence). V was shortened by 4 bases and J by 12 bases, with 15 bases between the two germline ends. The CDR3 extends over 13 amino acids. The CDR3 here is CASSPTRFQELFF. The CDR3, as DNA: TGTGCCAGCAGCCCTACACGGTTTCAAGAACTGTTTTTT.

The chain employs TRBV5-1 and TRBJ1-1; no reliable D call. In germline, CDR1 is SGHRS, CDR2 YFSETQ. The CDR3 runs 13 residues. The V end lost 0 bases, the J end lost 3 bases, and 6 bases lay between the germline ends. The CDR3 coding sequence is TGCGCCAGCAGCTTGGGTACCTACACTGAAGCTTTCTTT. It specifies CASSLGTYTEAFF.

The CDR3 nucleotides read TGTGCCAGCAGCCGGACTAGCGGGGGAGCAGATACGCAGTATTTT. Translation gives CASSRTSGGADTQYF. The J gene is TRBJ2-3, the V gene TRBV5-5; TRBD2 matches at 13 bases. In germline, CDR1 is SGHKS, CDR2 YYEKEE (reference sequence). J was trimmed by 4 bases and V by 4 bases; bases with no gene match: 3. CDR3 length equals 15 residues.

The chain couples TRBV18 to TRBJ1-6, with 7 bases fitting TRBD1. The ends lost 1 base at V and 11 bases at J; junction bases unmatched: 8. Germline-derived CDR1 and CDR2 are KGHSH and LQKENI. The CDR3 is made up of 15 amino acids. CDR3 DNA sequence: TGTGCCAGCTCACCACTCGACAGGGCATTGGCACCCCTCCACTTT. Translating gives CASSPLDRALAPLHF.

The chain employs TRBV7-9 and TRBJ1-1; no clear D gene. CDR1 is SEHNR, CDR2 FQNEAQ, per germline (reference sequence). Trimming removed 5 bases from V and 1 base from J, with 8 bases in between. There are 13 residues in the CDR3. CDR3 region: CASSPTSNTEAFF. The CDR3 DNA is TGTGCCAGCAGCCCGACATCGAACACTGAAGCTTTCTTT.

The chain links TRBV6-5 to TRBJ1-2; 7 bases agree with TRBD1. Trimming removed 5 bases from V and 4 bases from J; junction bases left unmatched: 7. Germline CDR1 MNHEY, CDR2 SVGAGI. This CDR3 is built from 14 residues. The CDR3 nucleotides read TGTGCCAGCAGTACGCGACAGGGAATCTATGGCTACACCTTC. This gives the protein CASSTRQGIYGYTF.

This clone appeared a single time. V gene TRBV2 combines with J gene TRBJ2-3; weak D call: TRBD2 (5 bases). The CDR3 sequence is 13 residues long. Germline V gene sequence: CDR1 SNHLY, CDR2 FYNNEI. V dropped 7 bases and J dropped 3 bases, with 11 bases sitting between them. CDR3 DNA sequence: TGTGCCAGCACCAGAGGGTGGACAGATACGCAGTATTTT. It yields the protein CASTRGWTDTQYF.

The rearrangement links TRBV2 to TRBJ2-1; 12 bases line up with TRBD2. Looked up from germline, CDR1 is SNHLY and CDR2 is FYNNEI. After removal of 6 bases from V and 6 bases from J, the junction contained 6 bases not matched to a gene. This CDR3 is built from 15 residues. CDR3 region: CASRLLAGGFNEQFF. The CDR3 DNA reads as TGTGCCAGCAGGTTACTAGCGGGAGGCTTCAATGAGCAGTTCTTC.

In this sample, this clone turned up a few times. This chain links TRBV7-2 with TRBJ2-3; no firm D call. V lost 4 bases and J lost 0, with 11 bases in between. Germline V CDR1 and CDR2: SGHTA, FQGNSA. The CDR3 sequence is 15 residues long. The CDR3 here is CASSSRGSSTDTQYF. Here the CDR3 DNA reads TGTGCCAGCAGCTCCCGTGGTTCTAGCACAGATACGCAGTATTTT. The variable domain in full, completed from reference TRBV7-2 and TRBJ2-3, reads GAGVSQSPSNKVTEKGKDVELRCDPISGHTALYWYRQSLGQGLEFLIYFQGNSAPDKSGLPSDRFSAERTGGSVSTLTIQRTQQEDSAVYLCASSSRGSSTDTQYFGPGTRLTVL.

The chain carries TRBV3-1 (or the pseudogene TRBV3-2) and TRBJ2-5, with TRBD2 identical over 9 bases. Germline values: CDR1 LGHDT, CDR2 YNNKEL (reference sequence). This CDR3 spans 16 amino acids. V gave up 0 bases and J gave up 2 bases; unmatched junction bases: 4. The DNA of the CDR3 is TGTGCCAGCAGCCAAGATCCCCTAGCGGGGCAAGAGACCCAGTACTTC. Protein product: CASSQDPLAGQETQYF.

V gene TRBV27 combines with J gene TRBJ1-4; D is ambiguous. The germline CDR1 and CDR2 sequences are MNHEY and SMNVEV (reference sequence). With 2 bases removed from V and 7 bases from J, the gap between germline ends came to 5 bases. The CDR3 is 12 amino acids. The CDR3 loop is CASSLIGEKLFF. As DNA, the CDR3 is TGTGCCAGCAGTTTAATCGGTGAAAAACTGTTTTTT.

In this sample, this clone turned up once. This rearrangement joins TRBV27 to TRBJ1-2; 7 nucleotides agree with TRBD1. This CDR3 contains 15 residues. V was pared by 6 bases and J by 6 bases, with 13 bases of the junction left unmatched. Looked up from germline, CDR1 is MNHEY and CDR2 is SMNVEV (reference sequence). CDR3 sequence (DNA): TGTGCCAGCAGAACCGGATCCGGGACAGTGGATGGCTACACCTTC. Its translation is CASRTGSGTVDGYTF.

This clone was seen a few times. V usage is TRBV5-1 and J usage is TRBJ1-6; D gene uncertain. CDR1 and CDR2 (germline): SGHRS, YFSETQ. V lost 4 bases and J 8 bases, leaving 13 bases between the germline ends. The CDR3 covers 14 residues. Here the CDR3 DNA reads TGCGCCAGCAGCCCGGACGATCTGTATTCACCCCTCCACTTT. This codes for CASSPDDLYSPLHF.

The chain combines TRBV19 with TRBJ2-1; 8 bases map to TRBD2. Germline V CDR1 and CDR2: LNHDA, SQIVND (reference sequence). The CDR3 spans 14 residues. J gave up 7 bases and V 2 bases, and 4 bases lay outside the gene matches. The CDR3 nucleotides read TGTGCCAGTAGTATAAGCGGGGGTGCAAATGAGCAGTTCTTC. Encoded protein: CASSISGGANEQFF.

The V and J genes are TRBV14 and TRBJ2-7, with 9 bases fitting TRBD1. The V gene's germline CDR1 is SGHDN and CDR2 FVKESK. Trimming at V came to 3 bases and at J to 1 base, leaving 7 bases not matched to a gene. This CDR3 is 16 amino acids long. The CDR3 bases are TGTGCCAGCAGCCAGGGGACAGGGAGATTTTCCTACGAGCAGTACTTC. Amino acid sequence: CASSQGTGRFSYEQYF.

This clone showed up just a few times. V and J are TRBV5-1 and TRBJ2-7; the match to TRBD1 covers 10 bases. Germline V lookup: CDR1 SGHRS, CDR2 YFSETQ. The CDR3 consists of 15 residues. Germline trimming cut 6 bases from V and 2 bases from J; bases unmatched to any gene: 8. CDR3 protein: CASTDDRGLAYEQYF. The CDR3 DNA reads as TGCGCCAGCACTGATGACAGGGGGCTGGCCTACGAGCAGTACTTC.

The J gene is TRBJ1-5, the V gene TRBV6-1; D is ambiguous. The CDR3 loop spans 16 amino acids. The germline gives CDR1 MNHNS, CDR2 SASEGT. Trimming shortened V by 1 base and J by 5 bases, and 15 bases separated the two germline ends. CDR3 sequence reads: CASSEGNNWVYQPQHF. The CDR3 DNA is TGTGCCAGCAGTGAAGGGAACAATTGGGTCTATCAGCCCCAGCATTTT.

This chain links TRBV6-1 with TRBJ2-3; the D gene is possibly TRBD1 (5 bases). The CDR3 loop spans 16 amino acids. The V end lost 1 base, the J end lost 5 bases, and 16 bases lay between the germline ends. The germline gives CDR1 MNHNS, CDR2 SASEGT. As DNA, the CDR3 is TGTGCCAGCAGTGAAGGGTGGGGCCCGCCGGAAGATACGCAGTATTTT. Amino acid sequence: CASSEGWGPPEDTQYF.

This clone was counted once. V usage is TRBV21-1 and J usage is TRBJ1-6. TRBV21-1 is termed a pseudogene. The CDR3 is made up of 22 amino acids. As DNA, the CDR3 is TGTGCCAGCAGCAAAGTAAGGACCAATAGACCTCAGGGAGGAGCTATGAATTCACCCCTCCACTTT. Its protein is CASSKVRTNRPQGGAMNSPLHF.